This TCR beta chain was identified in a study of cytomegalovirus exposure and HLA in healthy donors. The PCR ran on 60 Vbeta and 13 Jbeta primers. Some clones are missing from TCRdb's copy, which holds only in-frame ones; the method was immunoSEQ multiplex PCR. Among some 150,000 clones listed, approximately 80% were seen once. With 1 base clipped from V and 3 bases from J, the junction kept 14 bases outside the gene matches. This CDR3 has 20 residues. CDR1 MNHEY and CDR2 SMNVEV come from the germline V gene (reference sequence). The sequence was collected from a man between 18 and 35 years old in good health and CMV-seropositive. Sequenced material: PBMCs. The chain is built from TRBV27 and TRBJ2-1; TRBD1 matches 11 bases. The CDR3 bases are TGTGCCAGCAGTTTATTCTCCGGGACAGGGGGTTACTCCTTCTACAATGAGCAGTTCTTC. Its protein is CASSLFSGTGGYSFYNEQFF.